This TCR beta chain was captured in a study of CD8+ T cells in alopecia areata. As the sequencing template, cDNA was produced by extracting RNA and reverse transcribing it. TCRdb's table, derived via immunoSEQ multiplex PCR, lists solely in-frame clones and lacks some. Of under 20,000 clones listed, around three fifths were seen once; the top ten hold around 5.6%. This clone was seen once. Researchers gathered lesional scalp punch biopsies and peripheral blood from patients with alopecia areata. The sequenced sample was skin, obtained at week 0. This TCR was recovered from a human donor with alopecia areata.

The CDR3 spells CASSFGTGRAEAFF. The CDR3, as DNA: TGTGCCAGCTCCTTCGGGACAGGGAGGGCTGAAGCTTTCTTT. The V gene is TRBV18, the J gene TRBJ1-1, with 9 bases lining up with TRBD1. This CDR3 contains 14 residues. The germline V gene has CDR1 KGHSH and CDR2 LQKENI. The ends lost 6 bases at V and 6 bases at J; junction bases unmatched: 8.